One sample yielded the 13 T cell receptor beta chains listed below, sequenced in a study of blood T cell repertoires in COVID-19. This table comes from immunoSEQ multiplex PCR, and its TCRdb copy is limited to in-frame clones, with some not included. Among 140,000 or so clones listed, roughly 80% were seen once. Sequences were obtained from peripheral blood. These receptors all come from a human donor in a cohort sampled during active COVID-19.

This rearrangement joins TRBV3-1 (or the pseudogene TRBV3-2) to TRBJ1-2; 7 bases map to TRBD1. The CDR3 runs 14 residues. Trimming took 1 base from V and 6 from J; bases not matched to a gene: 5. CDR1 and CDR2 from the germline V gene are LGHDT and YNNKEL (reference sequence). As DNA, the CDR3 is TGTGCCAGCAGCCAAGCTGGGACAGAAAATGGCTACACCTTC. Protein product: CASSQAGTENGYTF.

This chain links TRBV5-4 with TRBJ2-5; D perhaps matches TRBD1 (5 bases). The length of the CDR3 is 14 residues. V shed 3 bases and J shed 3 bases, with 12 bases lying between them. Germline-derived CDR1 and CDR2 are SGHNT and YYREEE (reference sequence). CDR3 in DNA: TGTGCCAGCAGCTCGAAAAGGGGTGAAGAGACCCAGTACTTC. Its translation: CASSSKRGEETQYF.

The chain carries TRBV29-1 and TRBJ1-1; 9 nucleotides match TRBD1. With V trimmed by 7 bases and J by 4 bases, 4 bases remained unmatched. The CDR3 sequence is 12 residues long. In germline, CDR1 is SQVTM, CDR2 ANQGSEA. The CDR3 here is CSGQDRGTEAFF. In DNA form, the CDR3 reads TGCAGCGGACAGGACAGGGGCACTGAAGCTTTCTTT.

The chain is built from TRBV5-1 and TRBJ2-3; 9 positions match TRBD1. The CDR3 is 15 residues long. Germline V gene sequence: CDR1 SGHRS, CDR2 YFSETQ. Germline trimming cut 4 bases from V and 3 bases from J; bases unmatched to any gene: 6. The CDR3 DNA reads TGCGCCAGCAGCCCCGGGACAGGGTGGACAGATACGCAGTATTTT. Translated: CASSPGTGWTDTQYF. Filled out from reference TRBV5-1 and TRBJ2-3, the complete variable domain reads KAGVTQTPRYLIKTRGQQVTLSCSPISGHRSVSWYQQTPGQGLQFLFEYFSETQRNKGNFPGRFSGRQFSNSRSEMNVSTLELGDSALYLCASSPGTGWTDTQYFGPGTRLTVL.

This chain links TRBV24-1 with TRBJ2-3, with 11 positions matching TRBD2. Germline V gene lookup returns CDR1 KGHDR and CDR2 SFDVKD. The V gene end was trimmed by 4 bases and the J gene end by 5 bases; junction bases not matched to a gene: 1. The CDR3 is 14 residues long. The CDR3 here is CATSEGLAGDTQYF. As DNA, the CDR3 is TGTGCCACCAGTGAAGGACTAGCGGGAGATACGCAGTATTTT.

The chain carries TRBV7-9 and TRBJ2-3, with TRBD1 matching 8 bases. In germline, CDR1 is SEHNR, CDR2 FQNEAQ (reference sequence). CDR3 size: 15 residues. J was trimmed by 1 base and V by 4 bases; bases with no gene match: 4. CDR3 region: CASSSTTGGTDTQYF. The CDR3 DNA follows: TGTGCCAGCAGCTCAACGACAGGGGGCACAGATACGCAGTATTTT.

In this sample, this clone turned up a few times. V is TRBV6-4 and J is TRBJ2-3, with TRBD2 as a possible D gene (5 bases). V lost 2 bases to trimming and J lost 0 bases, with 9 bases between them. The CDR3 contains 15 residues. Per the germline V gene, CDR1 is MRHNA and CDR2 is SNTAGT. The CDR3 DNA is TGTGCCAGCAGTGACGGCGGGTTAAGCACAGATACGCAGTATTTT. Its protein is CASSDGGLSTDTQYF.

This chain connects TRBV28 to TRBJ1-2; 7 nucleotides match TRBD1. Germline values: CDR1 MDHEN, CDR2 SYDVKM. After removal of 3 bases from V and 3 bases from J, the junction contained 10 bases not matched to a gene. This CDR3 is built from 16 residues. The CDR3 bases are TGTGCCAGCAGTTTGGGCTCAGGGGGTAGGGACTATGGCTACACCTTC. Amino acids: CASSLGSGGRDYGYTF.

This sequence joins TRBV7-8 and TRBJ2-7; 10 nucleotides line up with TRBD2. This CDR3 region has 15 residues. Germline CDR1 SGHVS, CDR2 FQNEAQ. The ends lost 1 base at V and 5 bases at J; junction bases unmatched: 5. The CDR3 protein is CASSLERGGRNEQYF. The CDR3 coding sequence is TGTGCCAGCAGCTTAGAGCGGGGGGGCCGGAACGAGCAGTACTTC.

V gene TRBV28 combines with J gene TRBJ2-1; D is perhaps TRBD2 (6 bases). V lost 7 bases and J 2 bases, leaving 15 bases between the germline ends. The CDR3 contains 15 residues. The V gene's germline CDR1 is MDHEN and CDR2 SYDVKM. CDR3: CASKVGGNAYNEQFF. The CDR3 coding sequence is TGTGCCAGCAAGGTTGGAGGGAACGCCTACAATGAGCAGTTCTTC.

CDR3 in amino acids: CASLDSKLAKNIQYF. CDR3 in DNA: TGTGCCAGCCTCGACAGTAAACTAGCCAAAAACATTCAGTACTTC. The chain couples TRBV3-1 (or the pseudogene TRBV3-2) to TRBJ2-4; a possible D gene is TRBD1 (5 bases). Trimming shortened V by 8 bases and J by 0 bases, and 14 bases separated the two germline ends. In germline, CDR1 is LGHDT, CDR2 YNNKEL (reference sequence). The length of the CDR3 is 15 residues.

The sample holds a few counts of this clone. This rearrangement joins TRBV28 to TRBJ1-4; 8 bases align to TRBD1. Germline V gives CDR1 MDHEN, CDR2 SYDVKM. The CDR3 length is 15 residues. Trimming took 2 bases from V and 7 from J; bases not matched to a gene: 6. In DNA, the CDR3 is TGTGCCAGCAGTTTACCGGGACAGGCACTTGAAAAACTGTTTTTT. Its translation: CASSLPGQALEKLFF.

The chain employs TRBV27 and TRBJ2-7; D is perhaps TRBD1 (5 bases). The germline V and J ends were trimmed by 7 bases and 2 bases, with 15 bases remaining between them. Germline lookup yields CDR1 MNHEY and CDR2 SMNVEV (reference sequence). CDR3 length: 14 amino acids. The CDR3 reads CASMGFDSPYEQYF. The DNA of the CDR3 is TGTGCCAGCATGGGGTTCGACAGTCCCTACGAGCAGTACTTC.